What follows is one TCR beta chain and its context. In blood CD8+ and CD4+ T cells, TCR beta underwent sequencing. Healthy donors matched for age and sex were used as controls. This sample stems from a study of CD8 T cells in Susac syndrome. V was pared by 0 bases and J by 5 bases, with 4 bases of the junction left unmatched. Germline V gene sequence: CDR1 SGHRS, CDR2 YFSETQ. This CDR3 contains 14 residues. Random hexamers served to reverse transcribe roughly 0.45 to 1 ug RNA. The TCR beta CDR3 was amplified by immunoSEQ multiplex PCR across 54 Vbeta, 13 Jbeta. TCRdb independently ran MiXCR on the immunoSEQ multiplex PCR reads; one entry per CDR3 protein. Counted here are 150,000 to 200,000 distinct CDR3 sequences, around 96% occurring once; the ten biggest clones make up approximately 0.1%.

The chain joins TRBV5-1 to TRBJ2-7; 8 bases fit TRBD1. This sequence was found in a human donor in good health. Material: CD4+ T cells from PBMCs. The CDR3 here is CASSLGQGIDEQYF. Written as DNA, the CDR3 is TGCGCCAGCAGCTTGGGACAGGGGATCGACGAGCAGTACTTC.